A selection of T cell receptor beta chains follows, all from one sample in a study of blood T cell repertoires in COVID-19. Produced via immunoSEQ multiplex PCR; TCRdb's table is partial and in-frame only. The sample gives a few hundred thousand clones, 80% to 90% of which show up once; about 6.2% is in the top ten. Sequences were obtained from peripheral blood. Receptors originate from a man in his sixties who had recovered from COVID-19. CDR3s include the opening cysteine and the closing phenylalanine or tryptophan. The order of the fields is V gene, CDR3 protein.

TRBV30,CAWSDGQGLKAFF
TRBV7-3,CASKLGGFSYEQYF
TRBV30,CAWRTGVYEQYF
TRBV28,CASSTLSPTGGGAKNIQYF
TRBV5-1,CASSSDRAVTEAFF
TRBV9,CASSRRGGNTEAFF
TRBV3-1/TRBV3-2,CASSRILTGDYGYTF
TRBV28,CASRRTGGMGGELFF
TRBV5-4,CASSGGTTSYNEQFF
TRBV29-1,CSVGTGIGSTEAFF
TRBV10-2,CASSVGLAYEQYF
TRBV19,CASSRDRHNTEAFF
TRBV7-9,CASSFLGVYEQYF
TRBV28,CASKRQHEKLFF
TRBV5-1,CASSSGLAGAGYYNEQFF
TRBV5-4,CASSRDSLLSGPLHF
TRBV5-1,CASSLNTGHDEKLFF
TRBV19,CATLAGAVTGELFF
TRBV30,CAWRGRGWNTEAFF
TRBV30,CAWRTGVRETQYF
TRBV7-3,CASSSSGSSYEQYF
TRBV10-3,CAISESFRDHEQYF
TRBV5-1,CASSLAPGQGVKLFF
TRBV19,CASSIPAGGSTDTQYF
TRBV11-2,CASSSGVTYGYTF
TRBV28,CASSLWTGISSSLSGANVLTF
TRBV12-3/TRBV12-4,CASSLQRGYEQYF
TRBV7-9,CASSTQPFTEAFF
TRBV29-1,CSVLGGELNYGYTF
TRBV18,CASSPGSEYEQYF
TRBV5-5,CASSLAGTSEYEQYF
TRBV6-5,CAGGQSNQPQHF
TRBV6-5,CASSKTGTSTEAFF
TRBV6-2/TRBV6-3,CASSQGTAYNEQFF
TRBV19,CASNTPGQGTYNEQFF
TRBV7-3,CASSNSRGQGGYTF
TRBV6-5,CASKGGSREAFF
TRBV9,CASSVTSRGSGNTIYF
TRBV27,CASSLSTRGITDTQYF
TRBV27,CASSLRRGDTGELFF
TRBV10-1,CASSGATGAWYEQYF
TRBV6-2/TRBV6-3,CASSGQASYEQYF
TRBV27,CASRPSGQVYGYTF
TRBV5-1,CASSWDRNTEAFF
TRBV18,CASSPQEGTYGYTF